The entry below gives a single TCR beta chain sequence along with its context. The antigen is unknown. Germline V CDR1 and CDR2: SGHRS, YFSETQ. The junction had 7 bases not matched to a gene; V was cut back by 4 bases and J by 2 bases. The CDR3 loop spans 16 amino acids. The data were obtained in a study of a mutant IDH1 vaccine in newly diagnosed glioma. Whole-study context: In weeks 1, 3, 5, 7, 11, 15, 19 and 23, patients were vaccinated. The earlier regimen, radiotherapy, temozolomide, or both, was most often both. Study-wide findings and caveats: No link was apparently found between pseudoprogression and changes in top peripheral T cell clonotypes.

Time point defined: week 11, during vaccination. Vaccination comprised doses that each held 300 ug of mutant IDH1 20-mer peptide, plus topical imiquimod. The repertoire was sequenced with immunoSEQ multiplex PCR; TCRdb's copy has only in-frame clones and lacks some. The sample has 55,000 to 65,000 clones, approximately 80% seen once; the top ten hold 3.5% to 4.5%. The sample here was PBMCs, taken from a glioma patient whose treatment included an IDH1 peptide vaccine. The sequence derives from a man under 40 with glioma. The chain links TRBV5-1 to TRBJ2-3; 10 bases agree with TRBD2. The CDR3 loop reads CASSPRLAGDTDTQYF. The CDR3 DNA reads TGCGCCAGCAGCCCCCGACTAGCGGGTGACACAGATACGCAGTATTTT. The variable domain in full, with the rest retrieved from reference TRBV5-1 and TRBJ2-3, is KAGVTQTPRYLIKTRGQQVTLSCSPISGHRSVSWYQQTPGQGLQFLFEYFSETQRNKGNFPGRFSGRQFSNSRSEMNVSTLELGDSALYLCASSPRLAGDTDTQYFGPGTRLTVL.